These 10 T cell receptor beta chains were all obtained from the same sample, sequenced in a study of OX40 agonist ivuxolimab in advanced cancers. Sequencing used immunoSEQ multiplex PCR; TCRdb keeps in-frame clones, though not all of them. The repertoire has approximately 50,000 clones, roughly 84% of them found once; the top ten carry about 13%. The sequences come from CD4+ or CD8+ T cells sorted from blood, collected in a trial of the OX40 agonist ivuxolimab. Receptor source: an adult with an advanced solid tumor such as melanoma, head and neck, liver or kidney cancer.

V and J are TRBV9 and TRBJ2-3; TRBD2 is a possible D gene (7 bases). Germline V gives CDR1 SGDLS, CDR2 YYNGEE. With 2 bases removed from V and 4 bases from J, the gap between germline ends came to 14 bases. The CDR3 extends over 15 amino acids. The CDR3 is CASSVGGGSADTQYF. The CDR3 region has the DNA TGTGCCAGCAGCGTGGGGGGCGGGAGTGCAGATACGCAGTATTTT.

This clone occurred a few times. The genes are TRBV19 and TRBJ2-7, with a possible D match to TRBD2 (6 bases). Germline CDR1 LNHDA, CDR2 SQIVND (reference sequence). The V end was cut by 4 bases, the J end by 0 bases, with 13 bases between. The CDR3 is 15 residues long. CDR3 sequence reads: CASSKGLHSSYEQYF. In nucleotides, the CDR3 is TGTGCCAGTAGTAAGGGACTCCACAGCTCCTACGAGCAGTACTTC.

This clone appeared once. The V and J genes are TRBV5-8 and TRBJ2-3; no firm D call. V dropped 4 bases and J dropped 0 bases, with 15 bases sitting between them. Germline CDR1 is SGHTS and CDR2 is YDEGEE. This CDR3 is built from 16 residues. The CDR3 bases are TGTGCCAGCAGCGATGACTTGCTAAAAAGCACAGATACGCAGTATTTT. It codes for CASSDDLLKSTDTQYF. The full variable domain, rest sourced from reference TRBV5-8 and TRBJ2-3, is EAGVTQSPTHLIKTRGQQATLRCSPISGHTSVYWYQQALGLGLQFLLWYDEGEERNRGNFPPRFSGRQFPNYSSELNVNALELEDSALYLCASSDDLLKSTDTQYFGPGTRLTVL.

This chain uses TRBV6-1 with TRBJ1-1; D not certain. Germline V CDR1 and CDR2: MNHNS, SASEGT. This CDR3 spans 13 amino acids. Trimming took off 3 bases at V and 10 bases at J, with 15 bases between the two ends. The CDR3 region has the DNA TGTGCCAGCAGTGATTACAGTGGGTCGGGAGCTTTCTTT. It encodes CASSDYSGSGAFF.

The chain has TRBV10-3 and TRBJ1-1; D call uncertain. CDR3 length: 13 residues. V lost 4 bases to trimming and J lost 1 base, with 7 bases between them. Germline V gene lookup returns CDR1 ENHRY and CDR2 SYGVKD. CDR3 region: CAISAGPNTEAFF. The CDR3, as DNA: TGTGCCATCAGTGCTGGACCGAACACTGAAGCTTTCTTT.

The chain is built from TRBV10-1 and TRBJ2-7, with 8 bases lining up with TRBD1. Germline assignment: CDR1 WNHNN and CDR2 SYGVQD (reference sequence). Unmatched junction bases numbered 10, after V lost 3 bases and J lost 0 bases. The CDR3 length is 17 residues. CDR3 residues: CASSDRGLGKSSYEQYF. Written as DNA, the CDR3 is TGCGCCAGCAGTGACAGGGGGCTCGGGAAGAGCTCCTACGAGCAGTACTTC.

The V and J genes are TRBV7-8 and TRBJ1-5, with 7 bases aligning to TRBD1. There are 14 residues in the CDR3. V was pared by 3 bases and J by 7 bases, with 6 bases of the junction left unmatched. The V gene's germline CDR1 is SGHVS and CDR2 FQNEAQ. The chain's CDR3 is CASSFRGGKQPQHF. In DNA, the CDR3 is TGTGCCAGCAGCTTCAGGGGGGGGAAGCAGCCCCAGCATTTT.

There are a few counts of this clone. The chain employs TRBV7-8 and TRBJ2-1; 8 bases are a match to TRBD2. This CDR3 is 15 amino acids long. Trimming cost V 0 bases and J 9 bases; bases outside gene matches: 7. The germline gives CDR1 SGHVS, CDR2 FQNEAQ. The CDR3 DNA sequence: TGTGCCAGCAGCTTAGCCGCGGGAGGTGGGGTTGAGCAGTTCTTC. It specifies CASSLAAGGGVEQFF. Based on the CDR3 plus reference TRBV7-8 and TRBJ2-1, the full variable domain is GAGVSQSPRYKVAKRGQDVALRCDPISGHVSLFWYQQALGQGPEFLTYFQNEAQLDKSGLPSDRFFAERPEGSVSTLKIQRTQQEDSAVYLCASSLAAGGGVEQFFGPGTRLTVL.

This clone has only one observation. The rearrangement links TRBV11-2 to TRBJ2-3; TRBD1 is a possible D gene (5 bases). The CDR3 length is 13 residues. Germline lookup yields CDR1 SGHAT and CDR2 FQNNGV. Trimming removed 4 bases at V and 4 bases at J, with 9 bases between. CDR3 nucleotide sequence: TGTGCCAGCAGCTCACCAGGGCCAGATACGCAGTATTTT. Translating gives CASSSPGPDTQYF. The full variable domain, in which reference TRBV11-2 and TRBJ2-3 provide the parts outside the CDR3, is EAGVAQSPRYKIIEKRQSVAFWCNPISGHATLYWYQQILGQGPKLLIQFQNNGVVDDSQLPKDRFSAERLKGVDSTLKIQPAKLEDSAVYLCASSSPGPDTQYFGPGTRLTVL.

V is TRBV2 and J is TRBJ2-3, with no clear D. Germline CDR1 SNHLY, CDR2 FYNNEI. Trimming removed 6 bases at V and 4 bases at J, with 8 bases between. CDR3 length: 12 amino acids. The CDR3 is CASRAVADTQYF. The CDR3 DNA is TGTGCCAGCAGGGCAGTGGCAGATACGCAGTATTTT.